Shown below are 10 T cell receptor beta chains from a single sample sequenced in a study of T-cell memory formation after mild COVID-19. Using its own MiXCR run on the 5' RACE reads, TCRdb lists one record per CDR3 protein. The repertoire holds approximately 490,000 distinct CDR3 sequences, with around 21% as singletons. Specimen: PBMCs or a T cell subset sorted from them (not recorded which). Every receptor here comes from an adult woman who had mild COVID-19 (a few samples of this study predate the infection). Cell type and time point are not known.

The chain is built from TRBV12-5 and TRBJ2-7; D unresolved. The CDR3 has 13 amino acids. V lost 1 base and J lost 3, with 7 bases in between. Germline CDR1 and CDR2: LGHNT and FRNRAP. The CDR3 DNA reads TGTGCTAGTGGTTTGGGGCAGGACTACGAGCAGTACTTC. This translates into CASGLGQDYEQYF.

This clonotype was seen only a few times. The J gene is TRBJ1-1, the V gene TRBV5-1; TRBD1 matches at 8 bases. The CDR3 spans 14 residues. V was pared by 4 bases and J by 1 base, with 3 bases of the junction left unmatched. The V gene's germline CDR1 is SGHRS and CDR2 YFSETQ. CDR3 sequence (DNA): TGCGCCAGCAGCCAGGACAGGGCGAACACTGAAGCTTTCTTT. Encoded protein: CASSQDRANTEAFF. Filled out from reference TRBV5-1 and TRBJ1-1, the complete variable domain reads KAGVTQTPRYLIKTRGQQVTLSCSPISGHRSVSWYQQTPGQGLQFLFEYFSETQRNKGNFPGRFSGRQFSNSRSEMNVSTLELGDSALYLCASSQDRANTEAFFGQGTRLTVV.

This clonotype was detected many times. The rearrangement links TRBV12-3 or TRBV12-4 to TRBJ1-5; maybe TRBD1 (6 bases). CDR3 length: 14 amino acids. Trimming stripped 3 bases from V and 6 bases from J, with 12 bases between. The DNA for the CDR3 is TGTGCCAGCAGTTTGCAGGGGTCTGGTCAGCCCCAGCATTTT. The encoded protein is CASSLQGSGQPQHF.

This chain uses TRBV29-1 with TRBJ2-1; 10 bases fit TRBD1. V shed 5 bases, J shed 0 bases, and the junction held 7 bases outside the gene matches. This CDR3 is built from 16 residues. The germline gives CDR1 SQVTM, CDR2 ANQGSEA. CDR3 coding DNA: TGCAGCGTTCGGACAGGGGGGTCTTACTCCTACAATGAGCAGTTCTTC. Translation gives CSVRTGGSYSYNEQFF.

The chain has TRBV25-1 and TRBJ2-5; D uncertain. This CDR3 comprises 16 residues. The V end lost 1 base, the J end lost 1 base, and 13 bases lay between the germline ends. Looked up from germline, CDR1 is MGHDK and CDR2 is SYGVNS. CDR3 in amino acids: CASSESSPGFQETQYF. CDR3 DNA: TGTGCCAGCAGTGAATCCTCGCCCGGGTTCCAAGAGACCCAGTACTTC.

The chain links TRBV4-1 to TRBJ2-2; D is perhaps TRBD1 (7 bases). This CDR3 is 15 amino acids long. V lost 3 bases and J lost 1, with 9 bases in between. CDR1 is MGHRA and CDR2 is YSYEKL in the germline V gene. The CDR3 loop is CASSHQGGNTGELFF. CDR3 nucleotides: TGCGCCAGCAGCCACCAGGGGGGGAACACCGGGGAGCTGTTTTTT.

In this sample, this clonotype turned up a few times. For the CDR3, the DNA is TGTGCCAGCAGCTTGGCAGGGCCTAACACCGGGGAGCTGTTTTTT. Its translation: CASSLAGPNTGELFF. The chain couples TRBV5-6 to TRBJ2-2, with D perhaps TRBD1 (5 bases). CDR1 and CDR2 from the germline V gene are SGHDT and YYEEEE. CDR3 length: 15 residues. The germline V and J ends were trimmed by 0 bases and 2 bases, with 8 bases remaining between them.

This clonotype was seen more than once but under ten times. The chain couples TRBV6-5 to TRBJ1-4, with D perhaps matching TRBD1 (5 bases). The CDR3 runs 15 residues. Germline assignment: CDR1 MNHEY and CDR2 SVGAGI. The V end lost 2 bases, the J end lost 10 bases, and 17 bases lay between the germline ends. DNA for the CDR3: TGTGCCAGCAGTTACGATGGTAGGAGGGGTGGAAAACTGTTTTTT. Its translation is CASSYDGRRGGKLFF.

This clonotype came up a few times. This chain links TRBV12-3 or TRBV12-4 with TRBJ2-7; no firm D call. The CDR3 has 12 residues. V lost 6 bases and J 2 bases, leaving 8 bases between the germline ends. The CDR3 region has the DNA TGTGCCAGCAGCATCATACCCTACGAGCAGTACTTC. This sequence encodes CASSIIPYEQYF.

This chain links TRBV20-1 with TRBJ2-7, with 14 bases fitting TRBD2. V gave up 1 base and J gave up 4 bases; unmatched junction bases: 6. This CDR3 is 16 amino acids long. CDR1 is DFQATT and CDR2 is SNEGSKA in the germline V gene (reference sequence). The DNA for the CDR3 is TGCAGTGCTAGAGGCGGGACTAGCGGGAGTAGGTACGAGCAGTACTTC. Translated: CSARGGTSGSRYEQYF.